Below, one T cell receptor (beta chain) is given with its context. Its specificity is not known. Patients were ruled out by autoimmune disease history or systemic immunosuppression. The germline CDR1 and CDR2 sequences are SNHLY and FYNNEI. The CDR3 covers 14 residues. V dropped 9 bases and J dropped 0 bases, with 14 bases sitting between them. TCRdb's copy holds only in-frame clones and misses some; the assay was immunoSEQ multiplex PCR. The table includes approximately 75,000 clones, roughly 90% detected once. The entry originates in a study of OX40 agonist ivuxolimab in advanced cancers. Study-wide background: Ivuxolimab, which patients received intravenously every 2 weeks, was dosed at 0.01 to 10 mg/kg. Notes on the study in general: Among patients with partial responses at 0.1-3.0 mg/kg, clonal expansion was among the lowest. Expanded clones were, on average, more numerous in CD8+ T cells than in CD4+.

The sample was CD4+ or CD8+ T cells sorted from blood, taken in a trial of the OX40 agonist ivuxolimab. This chain joins TRBV2 and TRBJ2-5, with D possibly being TRBD2 (5 bases). The sequence came from an adult with an advanced solid tumor such as melanoma, head and neck, liver or kidney cancer. The CDR3 DNA sequence: TGTGCCAGTCCGCCCGGACTGAACCAAGAGACCCAGTACTTC. It specifies CASPPGLNQETQYF.